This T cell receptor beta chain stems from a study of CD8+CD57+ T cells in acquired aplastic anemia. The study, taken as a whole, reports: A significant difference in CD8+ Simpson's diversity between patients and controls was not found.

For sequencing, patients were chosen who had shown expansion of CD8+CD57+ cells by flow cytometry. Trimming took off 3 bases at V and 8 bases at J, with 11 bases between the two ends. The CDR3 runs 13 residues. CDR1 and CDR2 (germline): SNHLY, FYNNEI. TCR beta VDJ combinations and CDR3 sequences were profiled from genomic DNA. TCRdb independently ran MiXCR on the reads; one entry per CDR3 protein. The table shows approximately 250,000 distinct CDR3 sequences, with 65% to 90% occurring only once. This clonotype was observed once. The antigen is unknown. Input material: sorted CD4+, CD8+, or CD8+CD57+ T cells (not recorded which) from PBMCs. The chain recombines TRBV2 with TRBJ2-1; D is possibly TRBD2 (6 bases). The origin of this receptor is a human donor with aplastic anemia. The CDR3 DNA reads TGTGCCAGCAGTGATGCGGGGTTTCATGAGCAGTTCTTC. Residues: CASSDAGFHEQFF.